This is a list of T cell receptor beta chains from one sample in a study of blood T cell repertoires in COVID-19. The table came from immunoSEQ multiplex PCR; TCRdb's copy has only in-frame clones and leaves some out. The sample gives some 180,000 clones, about 80% of which show up once; approximately 14% is in the top ten. The sequenced material came from PBMCs or T cells enriched from blood (not recorded which). The receptors here all came from a man aged 55-75 years who had been exposed to COVID-19. Both conserved end residues are part of each CDR3. The order of the fields is J gene, clone size, V gene, D gene, CDR3 DNA, CDR3 protein. The D gene is left open where the match is weak. Clone size, where shown, is once, few, many, or a class for clones that have expanded.

>TRBJ1-5|-|TRBV7-9|-
TGTGCCAGCAGCTTAGGACAGACGTATAGCAATCAGCCCCAGCATTTT
CASSLGQTYSNQPQHF
>TRBJ2-1|-|TRBV11-2|-
TGTGCCAGCAGCTTAGATCTATCCAGGGTTAACCCCTACAATGAGCAGTTCTTC
CASSLDLSRVNPYNEQFF
>TRBJ1-1|once|TRBV2|-
TGTGCCAGCAGTGAAGGACGGGGGTGGCACACTGAAGCTTTCTTT
CASSEGRGWHTEAFF
>TRBJ2-3|few|TRBV19|-
TGTGCCAGTAGTTGGGGGCAGGGCACAGATACGCAGTATTTT
CASSWGQGTDTQYF
>TRBJ2-5|once|TRBV30|TRBD2
TGTGCCTGGAGTGTACAGCGGGGGGAGACCCAGTACTTC
CAWSVQRGETQYF
>TRBJ2-5|-|TRBV12-3/TRBV12-4|-
TGTGCCAGCACCCGGGGCCAAGAGACCCAGTACTTC
CASTRGQETQYF
>TRBJ1-1|-|TRBV9|-
TGTGCCAGCAGCGTAGGGGGCGAAACAAGTGCTTTCTTT
CASSVGGETSAFF
>TRBJ2-7|few|TRBV7-3|TRBD2
TGTGCCAGCAGCAAACTTGGGACTAGCGGCTCCTACGAGCAGTACTTC
CASSKLGTSGSYEQYF
>TRBJ2-5|-|TRBV7-2|TRBD1
TGTGCCAGCAGCTCTCAGGGGGTCCGCGTTGAGACCCAGTACTTC
CASSSQGVRVETQYF
>TRBJ1-5|few|TRBV12-3/TRBV12-4|-
TGTGCCAGCAGGGTGGGCCATAATCAGCCCCAGCATTTT
CASRVGHNQPQHF
>TRBJ1-1|-|TRBV27|TRBD1
TGTGCCAGCAGCCCCGGCACAGGGGGCACTGAAGCTTTCTTT
CASSPGTGGTEAFF
>TRBJ2-1|once|TRBV7-3|-
TGTGCCAGCAGCCCCAACGGTCGCGGCTCCTACAATGAGCAGTTCTTC
CASSPNGRGSYNEQFF
>TRBJ2-1|-|TRBV28|TRBD2
TGTGCCAGCAGTTTATGGGAGCTAGCGGGAGGGGACGAGCAGTTCTTC
CASSLWELAGGDEQFF
>TRBJ2-3|-|TRBV5-4|-
TGTGCCAGCAGCCCGGGACTGCCGACAGATACGCAGTATTTT
CASSPGLPTDTQYF
>TRBJ2-3|-|TRBV3-1/TRBV3-2|-
TGTGCCAGCAGCCAAGATTCGGGAGTTAGCACAGATACGCAGTATTTT
CASSQDSGVSTDTQYF
>TRBJ1-1|-|TRBV5-1|-
TGCGCCAGCAGCTTCTTTTTGGGAGGGGACACTGAAGCTTTCTTT
CASSFFLGGDTEAFF
>TRBJ2-3|-|TRBV5-1|TRBD2
TGCGCCAGCAGCTTACTGGCGGGAGCAGATACGCAGTATTTT
CASSLLAGADTQYF
>TRBJ2-3|-|TRBV29-1|TRBD2
TGCAGCGTTGAGACACTAGCGGCAGATACGCAGTATTTT
CSVETLAADTQYF
>TRBJ2-2|-|TRBV5-4|-
TGTGCCAGCAGCCAGGGTGGCGGGGAGCTGTTTTTT
CASSQGGGELFF
>TRBJ2-5|-|TRBV29-1|-
TGCAGCACCACCCAGGGGGGTCGGGAGACCCAGTACTTC
CSTTQGGRETQYF
>TRBJ2-2|-|TRBV30|TRBD1
TGTGCCTGGAGAGACAGGGGAACCAGGGAGCTGTTTTTT
CAWRDRGTRELFF
>TRBJ2-7|-|TRBV28|TRBD2
TGTGCCAGTGCGGGACTAGCGGGATCCTACGAGCAGTACTTC
CASAGLAGSYEQYF
>TRBJ2-7|-|TRBV7-8|TRBD1
TGTGCCAGCAGCTTAGGCCAGGGGGTCAGGGCCTCCTACGAGCAGTACTTC
CASSLGQGVRASYEQYF
>TRBJ2-6|few|TRBV29-1|TRBD1
TGCAGCGTGATAGGCGGACAGGGAGCCGGGGCCAACGTCCTGACTTTC
CSVIGGQGAGANVLTF
>TRBJ2-7|once|TRBV7-6|TRBD1
TGTGCCAGCAGCTTGGGGACAGCCTACGAGCAGTACTTC
CASSLGTAYEQYF
>TRBJ1-5|-|TRBV2|-
TGTGCCAGCAGTGAAGGGCGGAACAATCAGCCCCAGCATTTT
CASSEGRNNQPQHF
>TRBJ2-3|-|TRBV2|-
TGTGCCAGCAGTGAGGCTAGCCGGGGCACAGATACGCAGTATTTT
CASSEASRGTDTQYF
>TRBJ1-5|-|TRBV10-3|-
TGTGCCATCGCCCCCGGGGATAATCAGCCCCAGCATTTT
CAIAPGDNQPQHF
>TRBJ1-1|-|TRBV28|-
TGTGCCAGCAGTCAAAGACAGACAGGGAACACTGAAGCTTTCTTT
CASSQRQTGNTEAFF
>TRBJ1-1|once|TRBV5-6|-
TGTGCCAGCAGCTTGGTTCCAGGGGAGAACACTGAAGCTTTCTTT
CASSLVPGENTEAFF
>TRBJ1-2|once|TRBV29-1|TRBD1
TGCACCCGTTTTATGGTATCCGGGACAGGGGTGGACGGCTACACCTTC
CTRFMVSGTGVDGYTF
>TRBJ2-2|-|TRBV14|TRBD1
TGTGCCAGCAGCCAACGGACAGGGTCGGGAACCGGGGAGCTGTTTTTT
CASSQRTGSGTGELFF
>TRBJ2-7|-|TRBV21-1|-
TGTGCCAGCAGCGCGAACGGGCTAGCGGCCAGCTCCTACGAGCAGTACTTC
CASSANGLAASSYEQYF
>TRBJ1-2|once|TRBV24-1|TRBD1
TGTGCCACCAGTGATGCGGACAGGGGAAACTATGGCTACACCTTC
CATSDADRGNYGYTF
>TRBJ1-2|-|TRBV30|TRBD1
TGTGCCTGGAGCATAGCCGGACAGGACTATGGCTACACCTTC
CAWSIAGQDYGYTF
>TRBJ1-5|-|TRBV6-6|-
TGTGCCAGCAGTCGACAGGCCAGTCCCCTTTATAGCAATCAGCCCCAGCATTTT
CASSRQASPLYSNQPQHF
>TRBJ2-7|-|TRBV6-5|TRBD1
TGTGCCAGCAGAAGACAGGGGGAAGCCTACGAGCAGTACTTC
CASRRQGEAYEQYF
>TRBJ2-1|-|TRBV5-1|TRBD2
TGCGCCAGCAGCTCTGGACTAGCGGGAGGGAATGAGCAGTTCTTC
CASSSGLAGGNEQFF
>TRBJ2-1|-|TRBV14|-
TGTGCCAGCAGCCATGGCGCCAGCGTGGAGTTCTTC
CASSHGASVEFF
>TRBJ2-3|-|TRBV2|TRBD2
TGTGCCAGCAGTGAGACTAGCGGGGGTAGCACAGATACGCAGTATTTT
CASSETSGGSTDTQYF
>TRBJ2-7|-|TRBV30|TRBD1
TGTGCCTGGAGTCCCCTCCGGGACAGGGGGATGCAGCAGTACTTC
CAWSPLRDRGMQQYF
>TRBJ2-4|-|TRBV11-2|TRBD2
TGTGCCAGCAGCTTTTTCCTAGCGGGGAGGCTAGCCAAAAACATTCAGTACTTC
CASSFFLAGRLAKNIQYF
>TRBJ2-7|-|TRBV30|-
TGTGCCTGGAAACCGGGACAAGCCTGGTACGAGCAGTACTTC
CAWKPGQAWYEQYF
>TRBJ2-7|-|TRBV30|TRBD1
TGTGCCTGGAGTCTCACAGGGGGTATAGGCGAGCAGTACTTC
CAWSLTGGIGEQYF
>TRBJ2-1|few|TRBV27|-
TGTGCCAGCAGTTTCGAGGGCCAGTCCTACAATGAGCAGTTCTTC
CASSFEGQSYNEQFF
>TRBJ2-7|-|TRBV10-3|TRBD1
TGTGCCATCAGTAGGGGACAGGGTGAGGTCGAGCAGTACTTC
CAISRGQGEVEQYF
>TRBJ1-2|-|TRBV5-1|TRBD1
TGCGCCAGCAGCCTTCAACCGGGACAGGGGTATTTGCGCTATGGCTACACCTTC
CASSLQPGQGYLRYGYTF
>TRBJ1-5|-|TRBV19|-
TGTGCCAGTAGTGAAACAGGGAGTAGTCAGCCCCAGCATTTT
CASSETGSSQPQHF
>TRBJ1-5|-|TRBV12-3/TRBV12-4|-
TGTGCCAGCAGTTTTTCTGGCAATCAGCCCCAGCATTTT
CASSFSGNQPQHF
>TRBJ1-2|-|TRBV6-5|TRBD1
TGTGCCAGCAGTCGCTCACCCGGACAGGGTAGGGGCTACACCTTC
CASSRSPGQGRGYTF
>TRBJ1-1|many|TRBV6-6|-
TGTGCCAGCAGTTACCAGGCCACTGAAGCTTTCTTT
CASSYQATEAFF
>TRBJ2-7|-|TRBV6-2/TRBV6-3|TRBD2
TGTGCCAGCAGTTACTCGGGGACTAGCGGCTACGAGCAGTACTTC
CASSYSGTSGYEQYF
>TRBJ2-6|-|TRBV27|-
TGTGCCAGCAGCCGAGCGACCTCTGGGGCCAACGTCCTGACTTTC
CASSRATSGANVLTF
>TRBJ1-1|-|TRBV7-2|-
TGTGCCAGCAGCTTAGTCAGGGATGAAGCTTTCTTT
CASSLVRDEAFF
>TRBJ2-7|-|TRBV11-3|TRBD2
TGTGCCAGCAGCTTAGATCCAGCGGGAGACTACGAGCAGTACTTC
CASSLDPAGDYEQYF
>TRBJ2-7|-|TRBV27|TRBD2
TGTGCCAGCAGTTTATCGACTAGCGGAAATTACGAGCAGTACTTC
CASSLSTSGNYEQYF
>TRBJ1-1|-|TRBV29-1|TRBD1
TGCAGCGCTACCAGGGGGCGGGACACTGAAGCTTTCTTT
CSATRGRDTEAFF
>TRBJ1-2|-|TRBV19|-
TGTGCCAGTAGTTGGCGGATTGAGGCTGGCTACACCTTC
CASSWRIEAGYTF
>TRBJ1-4|-|TRBV29-1|-
TGCAGCGTTGGTGGAGGGGCGGCTAATGAAAAACTGTTTTTT
CSVGGGAANEKLFF
>TRBJ2-5|-|TRBV7-7|-
TGTGCCAGCAGCGAAGACAGCCAAGAGACCCAGTACTTC
CASSEDSQETQYF